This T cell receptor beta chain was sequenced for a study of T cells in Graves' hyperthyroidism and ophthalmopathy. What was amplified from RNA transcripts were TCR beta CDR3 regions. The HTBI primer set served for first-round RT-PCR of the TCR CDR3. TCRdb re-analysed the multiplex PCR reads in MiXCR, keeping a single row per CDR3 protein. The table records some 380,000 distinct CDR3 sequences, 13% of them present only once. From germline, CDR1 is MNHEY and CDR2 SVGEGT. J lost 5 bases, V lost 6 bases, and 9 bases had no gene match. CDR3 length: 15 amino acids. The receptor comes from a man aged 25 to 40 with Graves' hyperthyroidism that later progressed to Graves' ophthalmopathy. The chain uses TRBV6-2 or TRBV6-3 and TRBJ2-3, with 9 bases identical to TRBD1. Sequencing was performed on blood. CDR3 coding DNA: TGTGCCAGCAGCACCGGGACAGGGAGAAGAGATACGCAGTATTTT. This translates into CASSTGTGRRDTQYF.